The next 2 T cell receptor beta chains were all read from a single sample in a study of blood T cell repertoires in COVID-19. The repertoire was sequenced with immunoSEQ multiplex PCR; TCRdb's copy has only in-frame clones and lacks some. The sample contains 100,000 to 150,000 clones, around three quarters of which appear only once. The sample consisted of peripheral blood. The receptor set was obtained from a man in his forties with active or convalescent COVID-19.

The chain joins TRBV19 to TRBJ2-7; 8 nucleotides match TRBD1. Per germline, CDR1 LNHDA and CDR2 SQIVND (reference sequence). Losses at the gene ends were 1 base for V and 1 base for J; bases not matched to a gene: 0. This CDR3 has 14 amino acids. CDR3 in DNA: TGTGCCAGTAGTATAGGACAGGGGTCCTACGAGCAGTACTTC. Amino acid sequence: CASSIGQGSYEQYF.

The chain employs TRBV9 and TRBJ1-2; D ambiguous. Per germline, CDR1 SGDLS and CDR2 YYNGEE. This CDR3 spans 14 amino acids. The ends were cut back, 1 base at V and 6 bases at J, with 13 bases in the middle. In DNA form, the CDR3 reads TGTGCCAGCAGCGTAAGTCGGTCCGAGAATGGCTACACCTTC. This gives the protein CASSVSRSENGYTF.